This TCR beta chain was identified in a study of CD8 T cells in Susac syndrome. Overall study results and limits: As the study acknowledged, the number of individuals in its TCR sequencing and HLA analysis was relatively small.

Random hexamers served to reverse transcribe about 0.5 to 1 ug RNA. immunoSEQ multiplex PCR amplified TCR beta CDR3 across 54 Vbeta, 13 Jbeta. TCRdb redid the calling of the immunoSEQ multiplex PCR reads with MiXCR, one entry per CDR3 protein. The sample lists 100,000 to 150,000 distinct CDR3 sequences; about 95% were seen once. This CDR3 is built from 17 residues. Trimming removed 5 bases from V and 5 bases from J; junction bases left unmatched: 17. Germline values: CDR1 MDHEN, CDR2 SYDVKM. For this clonotype: What it recognizes is unknown.

TCR beta sequencing was performed on blood CD8+ and CD4+ T cells. FACS was used to enrich TEMRA cells, whereas the CD8+ and CD4+ T cells were obtained by negative isolation. This receptor was taken from a human donor in good health. The chain couples TRBV28 to TRBJ1-2; 7 bases match TRBD1. The sample comprised CD4+ T cells from PBMCs. The CDR3 is CASSPAGTATSYYGYTF. As DNA, the CDR3 is TGTGCCAGCAGTCCCGCCGGGACAGCGACATCATATTATGGCTACACCTTC.